The 22 T cell receptor beta chains in this list originate from one sample, sequenced in a study of T cell responses to AZD1222 COVID-19 vaccine (dated by TCRdb to the early 2020s). The protocol used for the library was the immunoSEQ multiplex PCR assay. The clones in this table, taken by TCRdb from immuneACCESS, are in-frame only. Not every clone is retained; where verified, under half of the shortfall comes from an unresolved V gene, and the cause of the rest is unknown. The table for this sample lists about 99,000 clones; 86% of them were counted only once. The top ten clones comprise roughly 3.3% of the sample. What this sample's time point label stands for: about 28 days (+/-7) after the second vaccine dose. The sample's treatment or condition label is to be understood as: meningococcal conjugate vaccine given as trial control. Sequencing used peripheral blood, obtained 28 days after the second dose of the MenACWY control vaccine. The receptor set was obtained from an adult who received the MenACWY meningococcal vaccine as a control.

The rearrangement links TRBV7-3 to TRBJ2-7; D is unresolved. This CDR3 is built from 18 residues. Trimming removed 0 bases at V and 2 bases at J, with 20 bases between. Looked up from germline, CDR1 is SGHTA and CDR2 is FQGTGA. CDR3 residues: CASSLTPGGADFTYEQYF. Written as DNA, the CDR3 is TGTGCCAGCAGCTTAACTCCAGGCGGTGCTGATTTTACCTACGAGCAGTACTTC. Drawing the rest from reference TRBV7-3 and TRBJ2-7, the complete variable domain is GAGVSQTPSNKVTEKGKYVELRCDPISGHTALYWYRQSLGQGPEFLIYFQGTGAADDSGLPNDRFFAVRPEGSVSTLKIQRTERGDSAVYLCASSLTPGGADFTYEQYFGPGTRLTVT.

V and J are TRBV28 and TRBJ1-5; unclear D gene. Per the germline V gene, CDR1 is MDHEN and CDR2 is SYDVKM. V lost 8 bases and J lost 0, with 20 bases in between. CDR3 length: 17 amino acids. The CDR3 region is CASSPGGIVTSNQPQHF. DNA for the CDR3: TGTGCCAGCTCCCCAGGAGGGATTGTCACTAGCAATCAGCCCCAGCATTTT.

This clone was seen a single time. CDR3 bases: TGTGCCATCAGTGACCAGTCCAATCAGCCCCAGCATTTT. Translated: CAISDQSNQPQHF. V gene TRBV10-3 combines with J gene TRBJ1-5; the D is unclear. V lost 3 bases and J 3 bases, leaving 6 bases between the germline ends. Germline V gives CDR1 ENHRY, CDR2 SYGVKD. The CDR3 is 13 amino acids.

The V gene is TRBV6-2 or TRBV6-3, the J gene TRBJ2-7; D perhaps matches TRBD2 (5 bases). Trimming took off 4 bases at V and 5 bases at J, with 18 bases between the two ends. This CDR3 region has 15 residues. Germline lookup yields CDR1 MNHEY and CDR2 SVGEGT. As DNA, the CDR3 is TGTGCCAGCAGTTTCGGCTGGGCAGGAGGCGACGAGCAGTACTTC. Amino acids: CASSFGWAGGDEQYF.

V and J are TRBV19 and TRBJ1-2; D is unclear. Germline lookup yields CDR1 LNHDA and CDR2 SQIVND (reference sequence). V lost 7 bases, J lost 1 base, and 10 bases lay in between. The CDR3 length is 13 residues. The CDR3 here is CASTAGGNYGYTF. CDR3 nucleotide sequence: TGTGCCAGTACGGCGGGCGGTAACTATGGCTACACCTTC.

This chain uses TRBV7-9 with TRBJ1-5, with unresolved D. This CDR3 has 12 amino acids. Trimming stripped 4 bases from V and 12 bases from J, with 13 bases between. Per germline, CDR1 SEHNR and CDR2 FQNEAQ (reference sequence). CDR3 protein: CASSYTPGSQHF. The DNA of the CDR3 is TGTGCCAGCAGCTATACTCCCGGGAGCCAGCATTTT.

The J gene is TRBJ1-6, the V gene TRBV19; no clear D gene. The V end lost 1 base, the J end lost 2 bases, and 15 bases lay between the germline ends. In germline, CDR1 is LNHDA, CDR2 SQIVND (reference sequence). There are 18 residues in the CDR3. CDR3 sequence reads: CASSIVVSAITYNSPLHF. CDR3 DNA sequence: TGTGCCAGTAGTATAGTTGTTTCGGCGATTACCTATAATTCACCCCTCCACTTT.

The chain recombines TRBV5-1 with TRBJ2-7; possible D gene TRBD1, 6 bases. The CDR3 spans 16 residues. Trimming removed 0 bases from V and 4 bases from J, with 17 bases in between. Germline CDR1 is SGHRS and CDR2 is YFSETQ. This CDR3 is CASSLVGWGRTYEQYF. In DNA, the CDR3 is TGCGCCAGCAGCTTGGTTGGCTGGGGGCGGACGTACGAGCAGTACTTC.

This clone was seen only a few times. The chain uses TRBV20-1 and TRBJ1-3; weak D call: TRBD1 (5 bases). CDR1 is DFQATT and CDR2 is SNEGSKA in the germline V gene (reference sequence). V was trimmed by 3 bases and J by 2 bases, leaving 14 bases between them. CDR3 size: 15 residues. The CDR3 sequence is CSASGVWGPGNTIYF. The CDR3 DNA sequence: TGCAGTGCTAGTGGCGTATGGGGACCTGGAAACACCATATATTTT.

The V gene is TRBV2, the J gene TRBJ2-1; D possibly corresponds to TRBD2 (5 bases). Germline CDR1 SNHLY, CDR2 FYNNEI. The CDR3 is made up of 12 amino acids. Trimming took off 6 bases at V and 5 bases at J, with 8 bases between the two ends. This chain's CDR3 is CASRGADNEQFF. The CDR3 bases are TGTGCCAGCAGGGGAGCGGACAATGAGCAGTTCTTC.

Points on this clone: The sample contains more than one DNA sequence encoding this CDR3. The chain links TRBV18 to TRBJ1-5, with 9 bases fitting TRBD1. J was trimmed by 7 bases and V by 0 bases; bases with no gene match: 4. CDR3 length: 15 amino acids. Germline V CDR1 and CDR2: KGHSH, LQKENI. The DNA for the CDR3 is TGTGCCAGCTCACCACCCGGACAGGGGCCCCAGCCCCAGCATTTT. Encoded protein: CASSPPGQGPQPQHF.

This clone appeared a few times. The CDR3 region is CASSLRFGDRSSTDTQYF. As DNA, the CDR3 is TGTGCCAGCAGCTTACGGTTCGGGGACAGAAGTAGCACAGATACGCAGTATTTT. The chain uses TRBV13 and TRBJ2-3, with 7 bases matching TRBD1. Trimming took 2 bases from V and 0 from J; bases not matched to a gene: 11. Germline V CDR1 and CDR2: PRHDT, FYEKMQ (reference sequence). This CDR3 is 18 amino acids long. The variable domain in full, completed from reference TRBV13 and TRBJ2-3, reads AAGVIQSPRHLIKEKRETATLKCYPIPRHDTVYWYQQGPGQDPQFLISFYEKMQSDKGSIPDRFSAQQFSDYHSELNMSSLELGDSALYFCASSLRFGDRSSTDTQYFGPGTRLTVL.

This rearrangement joins TRBV7-8 to TRBJ1-2; D may be TRBD1 (5 bases). Germline CDR1 SGHVS, CDR2 FQNEAQ. Trimming took 5 bases from V and 7 from J, leaving 11 bases between them. The CDR3 sequence is 12 residues long. CDR3 protein: CASSTSTVGYTF. As DNA, the CDR3 is TGTGCCAGCAGCACCTCGACAGTTGGCTACACCTTC.

V and J are TRBV21-1 and TRBJ1-5. TRBV21-1 is flagged as a pseudogene. This CDR3 spans 17 amino acids. The chain's CDR3 is CARGFLPGLYSNQPQHF. The CDR3 DNA sequence: TGTGCCAGGGGATTCCTGCCAGGCCTTTATAGCAATCAGCCCCAGCATTTT.

The rearrangement uses TRBV7-9 and TRBJ1-1; D gene uncertain. Trimming cost V 2 bases and J 4 bases, with 11 bases left between them. The CDR3 is made up of 14 amino acids. CDR1 SEHNR and CDR2 FQNEAQ come from the germline V gene (reference sequence). The chain's CDR3 is CASSLTGLTTEAFF. In DNA form, the CDR3 reads TGTGCCAGCAGCTTAACGGGTCTGACCACTGAAGCTTTCTTT.

This rearrangement joins TRBV9 to TRBJ1-2, with TRBD1 identical over 8 bases. Trimming took 4 bases from V and 6 from J; bases not matched to a gene: 8. CDR1 SGDLS and CDR2 YYNGEE come from the germline V gene. The CDR3 contains 14 residues. This chain's CDR3 is CASSPPGTGNGYTF. Written as DNA, the CDR3 is TGTGCCAGCAGCCCCCCAGGGACAGGAAATGGCTACACCTTC. The full variable domain, in which reference TRBV9 and TRBJ1-2 provide the parts outside the CDR3, is DSGVTQTPKHLITATGQRVTLRCSPRSGDLSVYWYQQSLDQGLQFLIQYYNGEERAKGNILERFSAQQFPDLHSELNLSSLELGDSALYFCASSPPGTGNGYTFGSGTRLTVV.

This chain connects TRBV29-1 to TRBJ2-1; D not certain. Trimming removed 3 bases at V and 5 bases at J, with 11 bases between. The CDR3 spans 13 residues. In germline, CDR1 is SQVTM, CDR2 ANQGSEA. The CDR3 is CSVEGWSNNEQFF. Written as DNA, the CDR3 is TGCAGCGTTGAGGGGTGGTCGAACAATGAGCAGTTCTTC.

This clone was seen a handful of times. The CDR3: CASSPEGRDRGEKLFF. The CDR3, as DNA: TGTGCCAGCAGCCCCGAGGGCCGGGACAGGGGGGAAAAACTGTTTTTT. The chain has TRBV7-2 and TRBJ1-4; 11 positions match TRBD1. V was clipped by 5 bases and J by 8 bases; unmatched bases: 10. This CDR3 has 16 amino acids. Germline V gene lookup returns CDR1 SGHTA and CDR2 FQGNSA.

CDR3 sequence reads: CATSRGRGVNTGELFF. The CDR3 DNA follows: TGTGCCACCAGCAGAGGGAGAGGGGTTAACACCGGGGAGCTGTTTTTT. The rearrangement joins TRBV15 to TRBJ2-2; D possibly uses TRBD1 or TRBD2 (5 bases each). The CDR3 covers 16 residues. Germline CDR1 LNHNV, CDR2 YYDKDF (reference sequence). V was clipped by 1 base and J by 2 bases, with 11 bases between them.

The chain employs TRBV2 and TRBJ2-3; TRBD1 might be the D (5 bases). CDR3 size: 13 residues. V was clipped by 7 bases and J by 2 bases, with 10 bases between them. Germline-derived CDR1 and CDR2 are SNHLY and FYNNEI. The CDR3 here is CASNGAYTDTQYF. DNA of the CDR3: TGTGCCAGCAATGGGGCCTACACAGATACGCAGTATTTT.

The chain employs TRBV2 and TRBJ1-2; 9 nucleotides match TRBD1. V lost 4 bases, J lost 6 bases, and 6 bases stayed unmatched. Germline lookup yields CDR1 SNHLY and CDR2 FYNNEI. The CDR3 is made up of 14 amino acids. CDR3 sequence reads: CASSGNRGQNGYTF. CDR3 in DNA: TGTGCCAGCAGTGGGAACAGGGGGCAAAATGGCTACACCTTC.

In DNA form, the CDR3 reads TGTGCCACCAGTGATGGGACAGCCTATGGCTACACCTTC. Amino acid sequence: CATSDGTAYGYTF. The V call is TRBV24-1, the J call TRBJ1-2; 7 bases line up with TRBD1. V lost 3 bases, J lost 4 bases, and 1 base stayed unmatched. There are 13 residues in the CDR3. Germline V gene data show CDR1 as KGHDR and CDR2 as SFDVKD.